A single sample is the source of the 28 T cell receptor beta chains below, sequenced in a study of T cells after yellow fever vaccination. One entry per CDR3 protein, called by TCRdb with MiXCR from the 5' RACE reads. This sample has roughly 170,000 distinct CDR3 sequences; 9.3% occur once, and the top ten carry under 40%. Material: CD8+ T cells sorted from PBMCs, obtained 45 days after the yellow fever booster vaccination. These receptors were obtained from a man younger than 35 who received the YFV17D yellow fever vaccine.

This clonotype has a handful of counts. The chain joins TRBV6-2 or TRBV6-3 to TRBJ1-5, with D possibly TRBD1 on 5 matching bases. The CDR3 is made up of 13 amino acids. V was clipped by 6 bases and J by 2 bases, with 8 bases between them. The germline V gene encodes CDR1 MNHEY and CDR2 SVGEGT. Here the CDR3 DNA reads TGTGCCAGCAGATCACAGGGCAATCAGCCCCAGCATTTT. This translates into CASRSQGNQPQHF.

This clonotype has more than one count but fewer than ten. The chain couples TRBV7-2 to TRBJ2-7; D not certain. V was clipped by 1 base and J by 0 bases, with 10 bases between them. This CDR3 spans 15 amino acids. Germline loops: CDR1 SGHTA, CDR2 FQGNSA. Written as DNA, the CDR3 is TGTGCCAGCAGCTTAGAATTTATTGGCTCCTACGAGCAGTACTTC. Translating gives CASSLEFIGSYEQYF.

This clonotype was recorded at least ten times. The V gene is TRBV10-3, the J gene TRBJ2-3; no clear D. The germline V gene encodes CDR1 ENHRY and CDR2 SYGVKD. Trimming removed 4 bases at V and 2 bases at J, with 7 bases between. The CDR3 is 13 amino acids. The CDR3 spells CAISVWVTDTQYF. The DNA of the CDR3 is TGTGCCATCAGTGTCTGGGTCACAGATACGCAGTATTTT.

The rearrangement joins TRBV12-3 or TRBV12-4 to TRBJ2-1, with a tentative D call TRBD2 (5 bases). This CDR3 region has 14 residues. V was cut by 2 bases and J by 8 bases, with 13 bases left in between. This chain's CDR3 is CASSLPPGVDEQFF. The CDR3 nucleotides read TGTGCCAGCAGTTTACCCCCCGGGGTGGATGAGCAGTTCTTC.

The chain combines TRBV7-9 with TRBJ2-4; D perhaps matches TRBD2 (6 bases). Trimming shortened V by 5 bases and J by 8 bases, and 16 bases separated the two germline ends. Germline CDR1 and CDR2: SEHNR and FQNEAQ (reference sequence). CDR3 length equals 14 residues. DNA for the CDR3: TGTGCCAGCAGCCCCGGGTGGGGACTCGACATTCAGTACTTC. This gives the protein CASSPGWGLDIQYF.

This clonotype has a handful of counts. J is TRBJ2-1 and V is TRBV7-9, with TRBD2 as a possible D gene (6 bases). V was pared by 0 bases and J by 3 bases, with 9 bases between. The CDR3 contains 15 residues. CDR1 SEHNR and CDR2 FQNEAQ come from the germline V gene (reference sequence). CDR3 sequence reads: CASSLAGLNYNEQFF. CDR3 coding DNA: TGTGCCAGCAGCTTAGCGGGACTCAACTACAATGAGCAGTTCTTC. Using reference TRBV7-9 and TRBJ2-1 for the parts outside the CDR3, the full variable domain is DTGVSQNPRHKITKRGQNVTFRCDPISEHNRLYWYRQTLGQGPEFLTYFQNEAQLEKSRLLSDRFSAERPKGSFSTLEIQRTEQGDSAMYLCASSLAGLNYNEQFFGPGTRLTVL.

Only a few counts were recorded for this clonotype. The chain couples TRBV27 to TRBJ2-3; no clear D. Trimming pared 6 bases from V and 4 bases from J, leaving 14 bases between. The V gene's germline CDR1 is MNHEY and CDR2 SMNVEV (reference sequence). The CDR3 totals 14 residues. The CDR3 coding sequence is TGTGCCAGCAGCCCGGTGGGGTTTGCAGATACGCAGTATTTT. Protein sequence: CASSPVGFADTQYF.

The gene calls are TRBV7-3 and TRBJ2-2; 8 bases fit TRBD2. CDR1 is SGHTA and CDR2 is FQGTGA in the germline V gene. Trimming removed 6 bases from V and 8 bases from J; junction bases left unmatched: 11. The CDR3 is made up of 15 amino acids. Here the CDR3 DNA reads TGTGCCAGCAGGGACACGGCGGGGGGCCCGGGGGAGCTGTTTTTT. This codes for CASRDTAGGPGELFF. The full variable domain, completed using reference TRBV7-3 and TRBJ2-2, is GAGVSQTPSNKVTEKGKYVELRCDPISGHTALYWYRQSLGQGPEFLIYFQGTGAADDSGLPNDRFFAVRPEGSVSTLKIQRTERGDSAVYLCASRDTAGGPGELFFGEGSRLTVL.

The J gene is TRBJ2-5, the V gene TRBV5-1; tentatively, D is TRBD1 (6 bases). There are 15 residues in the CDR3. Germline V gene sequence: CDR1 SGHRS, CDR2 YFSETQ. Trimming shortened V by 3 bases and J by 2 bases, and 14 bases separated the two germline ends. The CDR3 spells CASSSGTLRQETQYF. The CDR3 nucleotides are TGCGCCAGCAGCTCCGGGACACTTAGGCAAGAGACCCAGTACTTC.

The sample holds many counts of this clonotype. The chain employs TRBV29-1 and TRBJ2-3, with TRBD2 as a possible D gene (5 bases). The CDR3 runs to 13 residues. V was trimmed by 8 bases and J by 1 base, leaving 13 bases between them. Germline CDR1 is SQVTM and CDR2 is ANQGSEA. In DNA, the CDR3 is TGCAGCTCCCGGGAATATGGCACAGATACGCAGTATTTT. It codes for CSSREYGTDTQYF.

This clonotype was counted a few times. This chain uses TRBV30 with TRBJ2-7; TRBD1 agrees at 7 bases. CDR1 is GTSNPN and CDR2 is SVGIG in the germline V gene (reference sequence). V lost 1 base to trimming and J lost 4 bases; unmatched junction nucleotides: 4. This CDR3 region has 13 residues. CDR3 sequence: CAWSGSRGYEQYF. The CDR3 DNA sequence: TGTGCCTGGAGTGGTAGCAGGGGGTACGAGCAGTACTTC.

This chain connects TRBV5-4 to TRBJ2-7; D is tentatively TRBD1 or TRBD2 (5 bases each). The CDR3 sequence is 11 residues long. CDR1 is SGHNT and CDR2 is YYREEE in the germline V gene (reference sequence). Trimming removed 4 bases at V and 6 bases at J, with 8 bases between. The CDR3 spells CASSRGGEQYF. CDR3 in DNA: TGTGCCAGCAGCCGGGGCGGCGAGCAGTACTTC.

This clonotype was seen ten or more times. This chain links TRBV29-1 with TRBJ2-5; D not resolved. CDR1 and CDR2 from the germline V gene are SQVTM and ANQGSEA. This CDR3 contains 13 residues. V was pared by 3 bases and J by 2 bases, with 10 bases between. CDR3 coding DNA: TGCAGCGTTGAGCCGGAACTACAAGAGACCCAGTACTTC. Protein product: CSVEPELQETQYF. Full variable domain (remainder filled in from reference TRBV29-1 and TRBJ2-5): SAVISQKPSRDICQRGTSLTIQCQVDSQVTMMFWYRQQPGQSLTLIATANQGSEATYESGFVIDKFPISRPNLTFSTLTVSNMSPEDSSIYLCSVEPELQETQYFGPGTRLLVL.

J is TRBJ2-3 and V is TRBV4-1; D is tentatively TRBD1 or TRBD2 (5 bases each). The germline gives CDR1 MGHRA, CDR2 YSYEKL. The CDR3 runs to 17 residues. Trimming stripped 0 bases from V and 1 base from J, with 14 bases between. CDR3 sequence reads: CASSQDPQGPGTDTQYF. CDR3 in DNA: TGCGCCAGCAGCCAAGACCCCCAGGGACCGGGCACAGATACGCAGTATTTT.

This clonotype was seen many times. The CDR3 coding sequence is TGCGCCAGCAGCCAAGTCCCAGGGGGCTCTTCCTACGAGCAGTACGTC. Encoded protein: CASSQVPGGSSYEQYV. The rearrangement joins TRBV5-1 to TRBJ2-7; 8 bases align to TRBD1. CDR1 and CDR2 (germline): SGHRS, YFSETQ. V lost 4 bases and J lost 1; bases outside the gene matches: 10. The CDR3 runs 16 residues.

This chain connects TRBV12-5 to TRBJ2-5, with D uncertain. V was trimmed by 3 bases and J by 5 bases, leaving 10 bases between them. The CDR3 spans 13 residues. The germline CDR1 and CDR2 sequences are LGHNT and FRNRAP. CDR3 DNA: TGTGCTAGTGGTTTATCGTATCGGGAGACCCAGTACTTC. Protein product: CASGLSYRETQYF. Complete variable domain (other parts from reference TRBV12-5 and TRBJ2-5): DARVTQTPRHKVTEMGQEVTMRCQPILGHNTVFWYRQTMMQGLELLAYFRNRAPLDDSGMPKDRFSAEMPDATLATLKIQPSEPRDSAVYFCASGLSYRETQYFGPGTRLLVL.

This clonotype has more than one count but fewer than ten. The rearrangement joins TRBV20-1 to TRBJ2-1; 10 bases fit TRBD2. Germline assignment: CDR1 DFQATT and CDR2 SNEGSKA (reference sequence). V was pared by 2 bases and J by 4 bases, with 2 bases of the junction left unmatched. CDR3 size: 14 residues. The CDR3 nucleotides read TGCAGTGCTAGACTAGCGGGGGATTACAATGAGCAGTTCTTC. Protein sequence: CSARLAGDYNEQFF.

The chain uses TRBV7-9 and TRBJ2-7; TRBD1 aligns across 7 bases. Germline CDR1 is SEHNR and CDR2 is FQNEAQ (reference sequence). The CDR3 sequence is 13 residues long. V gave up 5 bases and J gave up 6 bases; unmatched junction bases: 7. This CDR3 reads CASSPRDSLEQYV. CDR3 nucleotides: TGTGCCAGCAGCCCCCGGGACAGTCTCGAGCAGTACGTC.

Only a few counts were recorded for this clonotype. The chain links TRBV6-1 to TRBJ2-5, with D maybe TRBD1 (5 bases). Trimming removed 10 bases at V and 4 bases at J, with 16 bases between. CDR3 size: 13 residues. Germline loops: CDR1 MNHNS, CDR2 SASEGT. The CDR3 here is CATKGVMVETQYF. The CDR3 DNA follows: TGTGCCACCAAAGGGGTAATGGTAGAGACCCAGTACTTC.

The CDR3 DNA reads as TGTGCCAGCAGTGAAGGGATCCCAGGACTAGCCTCCTACGAGCAGTACTTC. Encoded protein: CASSEGIPGLASYEQYF. J is TRBJ2-7 and V is TRBV6-1; the match to TRBD2 covers 8 bases. The CDR3 consists of 17 residues. Germline CDR1 reads MNHNS; CDR2 reads SASEGT. V was clipped by 1 base and J by 0 bases; unmatched bases: 8.

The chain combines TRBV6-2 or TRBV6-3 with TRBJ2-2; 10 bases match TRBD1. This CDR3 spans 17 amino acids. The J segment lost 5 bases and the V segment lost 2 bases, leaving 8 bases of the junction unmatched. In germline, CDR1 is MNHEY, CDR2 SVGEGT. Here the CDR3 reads CASSYPPGDRGTGELFF. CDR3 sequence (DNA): TGTGCCAGCAGTTACCCGCCGGGGGACAGGGGAACCGGGGAGCTGTTTTTT.

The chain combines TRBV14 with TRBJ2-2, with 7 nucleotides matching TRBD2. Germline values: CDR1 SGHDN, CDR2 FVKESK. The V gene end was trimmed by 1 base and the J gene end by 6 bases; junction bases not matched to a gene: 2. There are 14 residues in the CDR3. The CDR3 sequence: CASSQGLAPGELFF. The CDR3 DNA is TGTGCCAGCAGCCAAGGACTAGCCCCCGGGGAGCTGTTTTTT.

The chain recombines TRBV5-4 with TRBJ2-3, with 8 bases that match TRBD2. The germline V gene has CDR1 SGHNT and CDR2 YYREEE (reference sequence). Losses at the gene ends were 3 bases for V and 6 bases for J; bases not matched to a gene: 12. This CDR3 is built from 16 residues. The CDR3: CASSSPGLEVGDTQYF. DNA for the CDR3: TGTGCCAGCAGCTCCCCGGGACTAGAGGTGGGGGATACGCAGTATTTT.

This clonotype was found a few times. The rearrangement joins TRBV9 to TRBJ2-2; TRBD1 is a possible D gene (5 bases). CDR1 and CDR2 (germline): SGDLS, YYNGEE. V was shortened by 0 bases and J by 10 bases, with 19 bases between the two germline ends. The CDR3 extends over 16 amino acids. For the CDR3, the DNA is TGTGCCAGCAGCGTAGCCCCGACAGAGCGTGGCGAGGAGCTGTTTTTT. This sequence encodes CASSVAPTERGEELFF.

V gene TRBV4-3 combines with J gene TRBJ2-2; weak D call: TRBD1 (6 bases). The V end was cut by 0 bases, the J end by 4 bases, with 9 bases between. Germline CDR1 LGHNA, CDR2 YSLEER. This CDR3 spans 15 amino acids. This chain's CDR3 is CASSQEGAGTGELFF. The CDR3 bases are TGCGCCAGCAGCCAAGAGGGGGCGGGCACCGGGGAGCTGTTTTTT.

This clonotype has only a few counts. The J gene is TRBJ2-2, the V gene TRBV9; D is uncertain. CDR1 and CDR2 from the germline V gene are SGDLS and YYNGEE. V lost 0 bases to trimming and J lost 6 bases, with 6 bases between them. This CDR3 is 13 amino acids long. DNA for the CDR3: TGTGCCAGCAGCGTAGGATTGTCCGGGGAGCTGTTTTTT. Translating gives CASSVGLSGELFF.

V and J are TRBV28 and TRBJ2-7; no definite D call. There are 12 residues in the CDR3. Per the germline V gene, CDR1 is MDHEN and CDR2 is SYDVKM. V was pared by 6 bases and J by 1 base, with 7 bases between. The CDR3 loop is CASSMDSYEQYV. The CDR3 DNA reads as TGTGCCAGCAGCATGGATTCCTACGAGCAGTACGTC.

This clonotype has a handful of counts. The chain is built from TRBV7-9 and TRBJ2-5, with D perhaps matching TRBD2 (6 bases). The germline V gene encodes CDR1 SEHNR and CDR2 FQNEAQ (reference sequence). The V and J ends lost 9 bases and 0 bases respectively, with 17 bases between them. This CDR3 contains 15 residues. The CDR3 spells CASRAGRGNQETQYF. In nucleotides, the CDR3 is TGTGCCAGTCGGGCGGGACGGGGAAACCAAGAGACCCAGTACTTC.